These T cell receptor beta chains were read from a single sample in a study of blood T cell repertoires in COVID-19. The method was immunoSEQ multiplex PCR; TCRdb's version includes in-frame clones alone and lacks a portion of them. The table includes roughly 150,000 clones, roughly 84% detected once. The sample taken for sequencing was peripheral blood. These receptors were collected from a man between 70 and 80 years old with active or convalescent COVID-19. The CDR3 runs from the conserved cysteine through the conserved F or W. A D gene is named only where the DNA matches it firmly. Clone size, where shown, is once, few, many, or a class for clones that have expanded.

clone_size: -
v_call: TRBV20-1
j_call: TRBJ1-3
d_call: -
cdr3_aa: CSAKDFPHIYF
cdr3_nt: TGCAGTGCCAAGGACTTTCCCCACATATATTTT

clone_size: -
v_call: TRBV11-3
j_call: TRBJ2-3
d_call: -
cdr3_aa: CASSFEPTGSTDTQYF
cdr3_nt: TGTGCCAGCAGCTTCGAACCTACCGGGAGCACAGATACGCAGTATTTT

clone_size: -
v_call: TRBV21-1
j_call: TRBJ1-2
d_call: -
cdr3_aa: CASSTQHRTGGDRDPGYTF
cdr3_nt: TGTGCCAGCAGCACTCAGCACCGTACTGGGGGGGACAGGGATCCTGGCTACACCTTC

clone_size: -
v_call: TRBV6-2/TRBV6-3
j_call: TRBJ2-2
d_call: TRBD1
cdr3_aa: CASSYLRRGTGAAGELFF
cdr3_nt: TGTGCCAGCAGTTATCTACGACGGGGGACAGGGGCCGCCGGGGAGCTGTTTTTT

clone_size: -
v_call: TRBV7-9
j_call: TRBJ1-4
d_call: TRBD1
cdr3_aa: CASSSRVGTGDEKLFF
cdr3_nt: TGTGCCAGCAGCTCCCGGGTAGGGACAGGGGATGAAAAACTGTTTTTT

clone_size: -
v_call: TRBV7-2
j_call: TRBJ1-2
d_call: -
cdr3_aa: CASSPGQFYGYTF
cdr3_nt: TGTGCCAGCAGCCCAGGACAGTTCTATGGCTACACCTTC

clone_size: -
v_call: TRBV5-1
j_call: TRBJ1-1
d_call: -
cdr3_aa: CASSLAGWDTEAFF
cdr3_nt: TGCGCCAGCAGCTTGGCAGGGTGGGACACTGAAGCTTTCTTT

clone_size: -
v_call: TRBV7-9
j_call: TRBJ2-2
d_call: -
cdr3_aa: CASSLTRAKTGELFF
cdr3_nt: TGTGCCAGCAGCTTAACCAGGGCGAAGACCGGGGAGCTGTTTTTT

clone_size: -
v_call: TRBV5-1
j_call: TRBJ2-3
d_call: -
cdr3_aa: CASSPEGVDTQYF
cdr3_nt: TGCGCCAGCAGCCCCGAAGGAGTAGATACGCAGTATTTT

clone_size: -
v_call: TRBV6-5
j_call: TRBJ1-1
d_call: -
cdr3_aa: CASSYAGRTEAFF
cdr3_nt: TGTGCCAGCAGTTACGCAGGTCGTACTGAAGCTTTCTTT

clone_size: once
v_call: TRBV11-2
j_call: TRBJ1-4
d_call: TRBD1
cdr3_aa: CASSFYRGPEKLFF
cdr3_nt: TGTGCCAGCAGCTTCTACAGGGGTCCGGAAAAACTGTTTTTT

clone_size: once
v_call: TRBV11-2
j_call: TRBJ2-5
d_call: TRBD2
cdr3_aa: CASSSTLTSLETQYF
cdr3_nt: TGTGCCAGCAGCTCAACGTTGACTAGCCTGGAGACCCAGTACTTC

clone_size: -
v_call: TRBV3-1/TRBV3-2
j_call: TRBJ1-5
d_call: -
cdr3_aa: CASSQEGARNNQPQHF
cdr3_nt: TGTGCCAGCAGCCAAGAAGGGGCACGGAATAATCAGCCCCAGCATTTT

clone_size: once
v_call: TRBV6-1
j_call: TRBJ2-2
d_call: -
cdr3_aa: CASSEAPNRNTGELFF
cdr3_nt: TGTGCCAGCAGTGAAGCGCCTAACAGAAACACCGGGGAGCTGTTTTTT

clone_size: -
v_call: TRBV28
j_call: TRBJ1-6
d_call: -
cdr3_aa: CASTPWAGKNSPLHF
cdr3_nt: TGTGCCAGCACCCCATGGGCAGGGAAGAATTCACCCCTCCACTTT

clone_size: -
v_call: TRBV6-5
j_call: TRBJ1-1
d_call: -
cdr3_aa: CASRRGGTEAFF
cdr3_nt: TGTGCCAGCAGGAGGGGAGGGACTGAAGCTTTCTTT

clone_size: once
v_call: TRBV5-4
j_call: TRBJ2-7
d_call: -
cdr3_aa: CASSTGQGRYEQYF
cdr3_nt: TGTGCCAGCAGCACGGGGCAGGGGCGGTACGAGCAGTACTTC

clone_size: -
v_call: TRBV18
j_call: TRBJ2-1
d_call: TRBD2
cdr3_aa: CASSPLGASGILEQFF
cdr3_nt: TGTGCCAGCTCACCACTGGGGGCTAGCGGGATACTTGAGCAGTTCTTC

clone_size: -
v_call: TRBV6-6
j_call: TRBJ1-2
d_call: -
cdr3_aa: CASGGADGDYGYTF
cdr3_nt: TGTGCCTCAGGAGGCGCTGATGGGGACTATGGCTACACCTTC

clone_size: -
v_call: TRBV28
j_call: TRBJ1-1
d_call: TRBD1
cdr3_aa: CASSAGGMNTEAFF
cdr3_nt: TGTGCCAGCAGTGCAGGGGGTATGAACACTGAAGCTTTCTTT

clone_size: -
v_call: TRBV30
j_call: TRBJ1-2
d_call: -
cdr3_aa: CAWSDRGEGGYTF
cdr3_nt: TGTGCCTGGAGCGACCGTGGGGAGGGTGGCTACACCTTC

clone_size: -
v_call: TRBV7-2
j_call: TRBJ2-2
d_call: TRBD1
cdr3_aa: CASSIGQGNTGELFF
cdr3_nt: TGTGCCAGCAGCATCGGACAGGGGAACACCGGGGAGCTGTTTTTT

clone_size: -
v_call: TRBV18
j_call: TRBJ2-4
d_call: -
cdr3_aa: CASSPSQRDIQYF
cdr3_nt: TGTGCCAGCTCACCTTCTCAGAGGGACATTCAGTACTTC

clone_size: -
v_call: TRBV28
j_call: TRBJ2-7
d_call: TRBD2
cdr3_aa: CASSPGTSGSYEQYF
cdr3_nt: TGTGCCAGCAGTCCTGGGACTAGCGGGAGCTACGAGCAGTACTTC

clone_size: -
v_call: TRBV28
j_call: TRBJ1-6
d_call: -
cdr3_aa: CASMRISSYNSPLHF
cdr3_nt: TGTGCCAGCATGCGGATTAGCTCCTATAATTCACCCCTCCACTTT

clone_size: -
v_call: TRBV11-2
j_call: TRBJ1-2
d_call: -
cdr3_aa: CASSFTSQDYGYTF
cdr3_nt: TGTGCCAGCAGCTTTACGTCACAGGATTATGGCTACACCTTC

clone_size: -
v_call: TRBV6-5
j_call: TRBJ2-1
d_call: -
cdr3_aa: CASTRGYNEQFF
cdr3_nt: TGTGCCAGCACCCGGGGGTACAATGAGCAGTTCTTC

clone_size: -
v_call: TRBV24-1
j_call: TRBJ2-2
d_call: TRBD1
cdr3_aa: CATSDPSLGQDGTGELFF
cdr3_nt: TGTGCCACCAGTGACCCCTCGTTGGGACAGGATGGTACTGGGGAGCTGTTTTTT

clone_size: -
v_call: TRBV7-2
j_call: TRBJ1-4
d_call: -
cdr3_aa: CASSLARGEKLFF
cdr3_nt: TGTGCCAGCAGCTTAGCGCGGGGGGAAAAACTGTTTTTT

clone_size: -
v_call: TRBV7-9
j_call: TRBJ2-1
d_call: TRBD2
cdr3_aa: CASSPHGGGRVGYNEQFF
cdr3_nt: TGTGCCAGCAGCCCCCACGGGGGGGGGCGGGTTGGTTACAATGAGCAGTTCTTC

clone_size: -
v_call: TRBV5-1
j_call: TRBJ2-3
d_call: TRBD2
cdr3_aa: CASSLQGLGGEDTQYF
cdr3_nt: TGCGCCAGCAGCTTGCAAGGACTAGGAGGAGAAGATACGCAGTATTTT

clone_size: once
v_call: TRBV5-1
j_call: TRBJ1-6
d_call: TRBD1
cdr3_aa: CASSLSEGTGESPLHF
cdr3_nt: TGCGCCAGCAGCTTGTCGGAGGGGACAGGGGAATCACCCCTCCACTTT

clone_size: -
v_call: TRBV19
j_call: TRBJ2-3
d_call: -
cdr3_aa: CASSISGPSTDTQYF
cdr3_nt: TGTGCCAGTAGTATCTCAGGTCCTAGCACAGATACGCAGTATTTT

clone_size: once
v_call: TRBV3-1/TRBV3-2
j_call: TRBJ2-7
d_call: TRBD2
cdr3_aa: CASSQVGVAGQEQYF
cdr3_nt: TGTGCCAGCAGCCAAGTTGGGGTAGCGGGTCAGGAGCAGTACTTC

clone_size: -
v_call: TRBV6-6
j_call: TRBJ1-1
d_call: -
cdr3_aa: CASSSSGTKNTEAFF
cdr3_nt: TGTGCCAGCAGTTCCTCCGGGACAAAGAACACTGAAGCTTTCTTT

clone_size: -
v_call: TRBV29-1
j_call: TRBJ2-7
d_call: TRBD1
cdr3_aa: CSARVGTGDGEQYF
cdr3_nt: TGCAGCGCCCGAGTAGGGACAGGGGATGGCGAGCAGTACTTC

clone_size: -
v_call: TRBV9
j_call: TRBJ1-1
d_call: -
cdr3_aa: CASSVSRENTEAFF
cdr3_nt: TGTGCCAGCAGCGTAAGCAGGGAGAACACTGAAGCTTTCTTT

clone_size: -
v_call: TRBV7-2
j_call: TRBJ2-5
d_call: TRBD1
cdr3_aa: CASSRGQEAMKETQYF
cdr3_nt: TGTGCCAGCAGCAGAGGACAGGAGGCCATGAAAGAGACCCAGTACTTC

clone_size: -
v_call: TRBV6-6
j_call: TRBJ1-5
d_call: TRBD1
cdr3_aa: CASSYHGTGAIQPQHF
cdr3_nt: TGTGCCAGCAGTTACCACGGGACAGGGGCAATACAGCCCCAGCATTTT

clone_size: -
v_call: TRBV7-2
j_call: TRBJ1-1
d_call: -
cdr3_aa: CASSPRNFEAFF
cdr3_nt: TGTGCCAGCAGCCCCCGTAACTTTGAAGCTTTCTTT

clone_size: -
v_call: TRBV6-1
j_call: TRBJ1-1
d_call: TRBD1
cdr3_aa: CASSETGETEAFF
cdr3_nt: TGTGCCAGCAGTGAGACAGGGGAGACTGAAGCTTTCTTT

clone_size: few
v_call: TRBV5-1
j_call: TRBJ2-4
d_call: TRBD2
cdr3_aa: CASSSAGDNIQYF
cdr3_nt: TGCGCCAGCAGCTCCGCGGGAGACAACATTCAGTACTTC

clone_size: -
v_call: TRBV24-1
j_call: TRBJ2-3
d_call: TRBD2
cdr3_aa: CATSDPGTSADTQYF
cdr3_nt: TGTGCCACCAGTGACCCCGGGACTAGCGCAGATACGCAGTATTTT

clone_size: -
v_call: TRBV7-2
j_call: TRBJ1-5
d_call: -
cdr3_aa: CASSYQGYNQPQHF
cdr3_nt: TGTGCCAGCAGTTACCAGGGATACAATCAGCCCCAGCATTTT